Below, one TCR beta chain is given with its context. The data were taken from a study of blood T cell repertoires in COVID-19. Study-wide context: Acute-phase and convalescent COVID-19 samples originated in the United States, Italy and Spain. T cells, B-cell-depleted T cells, or PBMCs supplied cDNA or gDNA.

Per the original methods: For nucleated cells, counts were estimated from reference gene primer amplification. Profiling relied on immunoSEQ multiplex PCR, and the TCRdb table lists in-frame clones only, not all of them. V, J and clone size are taken as reported in that table, and D and trimming were inferred from the DNA itself. The sample lists some 290,000 clones; 81% were seen once. CDR3 size: 14 residues. Germline V lookup: CDR1 ENHRY, CDR2 SYGVKD. The V end lost 4 bases, the J end lost 5 bases, and 14 bases lay between the germline ends. The receptor was isolated from a woman aged 55-70 years with active or convalescent COVID-19. The J gene is TRBJ2-5, the V gene TRBV10-3; TRBD1 might be the D (6 bases). Sequencing was done on a sample of peripheral blood. DNA of the CDR3: TGTGCCATCAGTGCAGGGGTTAGAGGGGAGACCCAGTACTTC. It specifies CAISAGVRGETQYF.